This T cell receptor beta chain was obtained from a study of blood T cell repertoires in COVID-19. As for the study in general: Both acute and convalescent COVID-19 samples were obtained from the United States, Italy and Spain. Sources were T cells, B-cell-depleted T cells, or PBMCs; the material itself was cDNA or gDNA.

Here immunoSEQ multiplex PCR was the method, and the copy in TCRdb shows in-frame clones only, minus some. The sample has about 110,000 clones, roughly four fifths seen once. The CDR3 is 16 amino acids. Germline values: CDR1 KGHDR, CDR2 SFDVKD. J was trimmed by 0 bases and V by 4 bases; bases with no gene match: 5. The J gene is TRBJ2-1, the V gene TRBV24-1; 7 nucleotides agree with TRBD1. The specimen was peripheral blood. The clonotype was recovered from a man aged 65-85 years with acute or convalescent COVID-19. The CDR3 DNA is TGTGCCACCAGTGACACCGGGACAGTCTCCTACAATGAGCAGTTCTTC. It codes for CATSDTGTVSYNEQFF.